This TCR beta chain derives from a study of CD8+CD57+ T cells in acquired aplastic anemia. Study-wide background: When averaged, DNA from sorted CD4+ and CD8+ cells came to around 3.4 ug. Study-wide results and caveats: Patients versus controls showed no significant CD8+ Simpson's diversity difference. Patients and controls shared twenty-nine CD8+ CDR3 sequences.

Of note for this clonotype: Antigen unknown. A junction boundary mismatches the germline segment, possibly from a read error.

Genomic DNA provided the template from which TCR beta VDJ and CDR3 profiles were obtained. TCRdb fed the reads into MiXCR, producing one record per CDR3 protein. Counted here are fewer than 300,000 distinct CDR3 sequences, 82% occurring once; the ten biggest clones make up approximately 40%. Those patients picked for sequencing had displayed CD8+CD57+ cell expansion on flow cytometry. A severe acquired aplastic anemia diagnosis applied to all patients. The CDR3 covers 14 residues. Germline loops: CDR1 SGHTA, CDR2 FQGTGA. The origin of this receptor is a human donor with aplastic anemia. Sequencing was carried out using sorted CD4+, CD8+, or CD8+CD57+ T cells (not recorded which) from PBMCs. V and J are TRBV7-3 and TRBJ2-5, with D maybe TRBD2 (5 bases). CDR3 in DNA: TGTACCAGCAGCTTAAGGTCACTAGAAGAGACGCAGTACTTC. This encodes CTSSLRSLEETQYF.